Shown below are 24 T cell receptor beta chains from a single sample sequenced in a study of blood T cell repertoires in COVID-19. Repertoires were generated with immunoSEQ multiplex PCR, while TCRdb's copy carries only in-frame clones and drops some. This sample has approximately 460,000 clones, with roughly 89% found just once. The sequenced material came from peripheral blood. Source of these receptors: a man between 18 and 35 years old with COVID-19, enrolled during active disease.

This clone was seen at least ten times. This CDR3 reads CASNFQGNNEQFF. In DNA form, the CDR3 reads TGTGCCAGCAACTTCCAGGGGAACAATGAGCAGTTCTTC. The chain combines TRBV25-1 with TRBJ2-1; a weak D match, TRBD1 (6 bases). Trimming took off 7 bases at V and 5 bases at J, with 12 bases between the two ends. This CDR3 is 13 amino acids long. Germline CDR1 and CDR2: MGHDK and SYGVNS.

This chain uses TRBV5-1 with TRBJ1-3; maybe TRBD1 (5 bases). Trimming cost V 4 bases and J 0 bases, with 14 bases left between them. The CDR3 loop spans 16 amino acids. Germline V gene data show CDR1 as SGHRS and CDR2 as YFSETQ. DNA for the CDR3: TGCGCCAGCAGCCGGGGGATTCAAAACTCTGGAAACACCATATATTTT. Residues: CASSRGIQNSGNTIYF.

This clone occurred once. The CDR3 is CASSQDGIWNYGYTF. CDR3 nucleotides: TGTGCCAGCAGCCAAGATGGCATTTGGAACTATGGCTACACCTTC. This rearrangement joins TRBV4-2 to TRBJ1-2; no clear D. This CDR3 has 15 residues. Germline assignment: CDR1 LGHNA and CDR2 YNFKEQ. V was pared by 0 bases and J by 2 bases, with 10 bases between.

The rearrangement links TRBV5-4 to TRBJ2-1, with 10 bases lining up with TRBD2. V was pared by 1 base and J by 6 bases, with 4 bases of the junction left unmatched. This CDR3 spans 15 amino acids. The V gene's germline CDR1 is SGHNT and CDR2 YYREEE (reference sequence). The CDR3 here is CASSLLLAGSNEQFF. CDR3 nucleotide sequence: TGTGCCAGCAGCTTGTTACTAGCGGGATCCAATGAGCAGTTCTTC.

The rearrangement links TRBV29-1 to TRBJ1-2; 7 positions agree with TRBD1. From germline, CDR1 is SQVTM and CDR2 ANQGSEA. The CDR3 spans 13 residues. Losses at the gene ends were 5 bases for V and 4 bases for J; bases not matched to a gene: 7. CDR3 in amino acids: CSVTTGSTYGYTF. CDR3 nucleotide sequence: TGCAGCGTTACGACAGGGTCTACCTATGGCTACACCTTC.

V and J are TRBV13 and TRBJ2-3; TRBD2 agrees at 8 bases. Germline lookup yields CDR1 PRHDT and CDR2 FYEKMQ (reference sequence). The J segment lost 4 bases and the V segment lost 3 bases, leaving 9 bases of the junction unmatched. This CDR3 spans 16 amino acids. The CDR3: CASSFGAGVKADTQYF. DNA of the CDR3: TGTGCCAGCAGCTTCGGAGCGGGAGTGAAGGCAGATACGCAGTATTTT.

This chain links TRBV9 with TRBJ2-7, with D possibly TRBD2 on 6 matching bases. Trimming left V 4 bases short and J 8 bases short, with 10 bases between. The CDR3 extends over 11 amino acids. CDR1 is SGDLS and CDR2 is YYNGEE in the germline V gene. The CDR3 DNA is TGTGCCAGCAGCACCCGGGGGAAGCAGTACTTC. Translation gives CASSTRGKQYF.

The sample holds many counts of this clone. V and J are TRBV7-6 and TRBJ2-5; 8 nucleotides agree with TRBD2. Trimming cost V 5 bases and J 5 bases; bases outside gene matches: 10. In germline, CDR1 is SGHVS, CDR2 FNYEAQ. The CDR3 loop spans 15 amino acids. This CDR3 reads CASSLRLAGRETQYF. The DNA of the CDR3 is TGTGCCAGCAGCCTTCGTTTAGCGGGGCGGGAGACCCAGTACTTC.

CDR3 coding DNA: TGCAGCGTTGTAGCGACCTCCTACAATGAGCAGTTCTTC. Amino acids: CSVVATSYNEQFF. The chain joins TRBV29-1 to TRBJ2-1, with D possibly being TRBD2 (5 bases). This CDR3 is 13 amino acids long. V was shortened by 4 bases and J by 0 bases, with 7 bases between the two germline ends. CDR1 is SQVTM and CDR2 is ANQGSEA in the germline V gene.

The chain carries TRBV18 and TRBJ2-2, with TRBD1 matching over 9 bases. Germline CDR1 is KGHSH and CDR2 is LQKENI. V was clipped by 2 bases and J by 3 bases; unmatched bases: 4. This CDR3 spans 16 amino acids. The CDR3 loop reads CASSPFDRGDTGELFF. The CDR3 coding sequence is TGTGCCAGCTCACCATTTGACAGGGGGGACACCGGGGAGCTGTTTTTT.

V usage is TRBV11-2 and J usage is TRBJ2-7; tentatively, D is TRBD1 (5 bases). V lost 4 bases and J lost 3, with 13 bases in between. Germline V gene lookup returns CDR1 SGHAT and CDR2 FQNNGV. The CDR3 spans 14 residues. CDR3 loop: CASSSVGLSYEQYF. As DNA, the CDR3 is TGTGCCAGCAGCTCAGTGGGGCTCAGCTACGAGCAGTACTTC. Filled out from reference TRBV11-2 and TRBJ2-7, the complete variable domain reads EAGVAQSPRYKIIEKRQSVAFWCNPISGHATLYWYQQILGQGPKLLIQFQNNGVVDDSQLPKDRFSAERLKGVDSTLKIQPAKLEDSAVYLCASSSVGLSYEQYFGPGTRLTVT.

This chain links TRBV7-9 with TRBJ2-3, with 14 bases lining up with TRBD2. Germline assignment: CDR1 SEHNR and CDR2 FQNEAQ (reference sequence). Germline trimming cut 4 bases from V and 2 bases from J; bases unmatched to any gene: 5. This CDR3 comprises 17 residues. CDR3 residues: CASSYPTSGRATDTQYF. CDR3 sequence (DNA): TGTGCCAGCAGCTACCCGACTAGCGGGAGGGCCACAGATACGCAGTATTTT. Full variable domain (missing parts from reference TRBV7-9 and TRBJ2-3): DTGVSQNPRHKITKRGQNVTFRCDPISEHNRLYWYRQTLGQGPEFLTYFQNEAQLEKSRLLSDRFSAERPKGSFSTLEIQRTEQGDSAMYLCASSYPTSGRATDTQYFGPGTRLTVL.

The rearrangement joins TRBV24-1 to TRBJ2-3; 12 positions agree with TRBD2. This CDR3 has 16 residues. Germline V gene data show CDR1 as KGHDR and CDR2 as SFDVKD. Trimming took 4 bases from V and 4 from J; bases not matched to a gene: 5. The CDR3 bases are TGTGCCACCAGTGACCCTAGCGGGAGGGGGGCAGATACGCAGTATTTT. Its translation is CATSDPSGRGADTQYF.

The chain is built from TRBV7-9 and TRBJ2-1; 12 positions match TRBD1. Germline V lookup: CDR1 SEHNR, CDR2 FQNEAQ (reference sequence). The CDR3 consists of 17 residues. The V segment lost 7 bases and the J segment 7 bases; nucleotides outside the gene matches: 14. The DNA for the CDR3 is TGTGCCAGCACCGGAGGGCCGGGACAGGGGGCTTGGAATGAGCAGTTCTTC. Translating it yields CASTGGPGQGAWNEQFF. The complete variable domain, with remaining parts taken from reference TRBV7-9 and TRBJ2-1, reads DTGVSQNPRHKITKRGQNVTFRCDPISEHNRLYWYRQTLGQGPEFLTYFQNEAQLEKSRLLSDRFSAERPKGSFSTLEIQRTEQGDSAMYLCASTGGPGQGAWNEQFFGPGTRLTVL.

V usage is TRBV11-3 and J usage is TRBJ2-3; D gene unclear. The CDR3 covers 13 residues. With 7 bases removed from V and 0 bases from J, the gap between germline ends came to 8 bases. Germline assignment: CDR1 SGHNT and CDR2 YENEEA. This CDR3 is CASTPPSTDTQYF. The CDR3 DNA reads TGTGCCAGCACCCCTCCCAGCACAGATACGCAGTATTTT.

The chain employs TRBV9 and TRBJ2-4; a possible D gene is TRBD2 (5 bases). V gave up 0 bases and J gave up 7 bases, with 11 bases separating them. The CDR3 loop spans 14 amino acids. Looked up from germline, CDR1 is SGDLS and CDR2 is YYNGEE. The CDR3 loop reads CASSVEPGSNIQYF. CDR3 nucleotides: TGTGCCAGCAGCGTAGAACCGGGATCTAACATTCAGTACTTC.

There are a few counts of this clone. J is TRBJ1-1 and V is TRBV29-1; weak D call: TRBD1 (5 bases). The CDR3 covers 13 residues. The V gene's germline CDR1 is SQVTM and CDR2 ANQGSEA. The V gene lost 4 bases and the J gene lost 1 base, with 10 bases spanning the gap. CDR3 sequence reads: CSVAQTANTEAFF. CDR3 DNA sequence: TGCAGCGTTGCCCAGACAGCGAACACTGAAGCTTTCTTT.

This chain links TRBV25-1 with TRBJ2-5; 7 nucleotides align to TRBD2. Germline assignment: CDR1 MGHDK and CDR2 SYGVNS. The J segment lost 5 bases and the V segment lost 4 bases, leaving 1 base of the junction unmatched. The CDR3 contains 12 residues. DNA for the CDR3: TGTGCCAGCAGTGGGGGAGGGGAGACCCAGTACTTC. Translation: CASSGGGETQYF. Based on the CDR3 plus reference TRBV25-1 and TRBJ2-5, the full variable domain is EADIYQTPRYLVIGTGKKITLECSQTMGHDKMYWYQQDPGMELHLIHYSYGVNSTEKGDLSSESTVSRIRTEHFPLTLESARPSHTSQYLCASSGGGETQYFGPGTRLLVL.

The chain has TRBV6-1 and TRBJ2-1, with a tentative D call TRBD2 (5 bases). The CDR3 runs 12 residues. With 7 bases removed from V and 12 bases from J, the gap between germline ends came to 16 bases. Per the germline V gene, CDR1 is MNHNS and CDR2 is SASEGT. CDR3 residues: CASTNAPGWQFF. DNA for the CDR3: TGTGCCAGCACCAACGCACCGGGGTGGCAGTTCTTC.

The chain links TRBV5-6 to TRBJ1-2; 7 bases map to TRBD1. Germline-derived CDR1 and CDR2 are SGHDT and YYEEEE. V lost 3 bases to trimming and J lost 2 bases; unmatched junction nucleotides: 7. The CDR3 extends over 15 amino acids. Here the CDR3 DNA reads TGTGCCAGCAGCTACCCCGGGACAGCAAACTATGGCTACACCTTC. Protein product: CASSYPGTANYGYTF.

V gene TRBV29-1 combines with J gene TRBJ1-2; D not certain. CDR3 length: 12 amino acids. V lost 2 bases, J lost 1 base, and 5 bases lay in between. Germline lookup yields CDR1 SQVTM and CDR2 ANQGSEA. The CDR3 nucleotides read TGCAGCGTTGAAAGGAGTAACTATGGCTACACCTTC. This sequence encodes CSVERSNYGYTF.

The chain recombines TRBV18 with TRBJ1-3; TRBD1 agrees at 9 bases. Germline CDR1 and CDR2: KGHSH and LQKENI. V gave up 5 bases and J gave up 0 bases; unmatched junction bases: 5. This CDR3 has 16 residues. CDR3 amino acids: CASSIQGASSGNTIYF. The CDR3 nucleotides are TGTGCCAGCTCAATACAGGGGGCCTCCTCTGGAAACACCATATATTTT.

The chain uses TRBV7-9 and TRBJ2-3; D uncertain. V dropped 2 bases and J dropped 0 bases, with 12 bases sitting between them. In germline, CDR1 is SEHNR, CDR2 FQNEAQ (reference sequence). The CDR3 covers 16 residues. The CDR3 loop reads CASSLNSAVSTDTQYF. The CDR3 region has the DNA TGTGCCAGCAGCTTAAATTCGGCGGTTAGCACAGATACGCAGTATTTT.

The gene calls are TRBV5-1 and TRBJ2-1; unclear D gene. CDR3 length equals 15 residues. The V gene's germline CDR1 is SGHRS and CDR2 YFSETQ. The V end was cut by 4 bases, the J end by 0 bases, with 11 bases between. The CDR3 DNA reads as TGCGCCAGCAGCGCAAGTCACAGCTCCTACAATGAGCAGTTCTTC. Translating it yields CASSASHSSYNEQFF.